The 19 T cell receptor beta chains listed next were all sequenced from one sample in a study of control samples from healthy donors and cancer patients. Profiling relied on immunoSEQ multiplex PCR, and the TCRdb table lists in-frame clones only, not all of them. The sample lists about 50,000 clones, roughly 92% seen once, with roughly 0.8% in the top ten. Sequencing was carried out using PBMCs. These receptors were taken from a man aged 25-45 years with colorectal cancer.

The CDR3 reads CASSVGLWGPNTGELFF. Written as DNA, the CDR3 is TGTGCCAGCAGCGTAGGGCTCTGGGGCCCGAACACCGGGGAGCTGTTTTTT. The chain couples TRBV9 to TRBJ2-2; D might be TRBD1 (5 bases). Germline CDR1 reads SGDLS; CDR2 reads YYNGEE. This CDR3 has 17 residues. V lost 0 bases, J lost 0 bases, and 12 bases lay in between.

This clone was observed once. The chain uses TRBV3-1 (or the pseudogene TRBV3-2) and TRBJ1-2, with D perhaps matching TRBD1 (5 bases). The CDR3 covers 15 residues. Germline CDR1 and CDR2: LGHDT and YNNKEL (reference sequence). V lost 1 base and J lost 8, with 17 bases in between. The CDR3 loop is CASSQGRLAGSGYTF. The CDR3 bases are TGTGCCAGCAGCCAAGGTCGATTGGCAGGGAGCGGCTACACCTTC.

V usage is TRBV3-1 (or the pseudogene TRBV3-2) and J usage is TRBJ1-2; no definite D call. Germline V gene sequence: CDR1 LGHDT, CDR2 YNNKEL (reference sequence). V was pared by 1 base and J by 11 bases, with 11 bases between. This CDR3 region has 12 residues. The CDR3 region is CASSQGAAWYTF. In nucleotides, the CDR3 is TGTGCCAGCAGCCAAGGAGCTGCTTGGTACACCTTC.

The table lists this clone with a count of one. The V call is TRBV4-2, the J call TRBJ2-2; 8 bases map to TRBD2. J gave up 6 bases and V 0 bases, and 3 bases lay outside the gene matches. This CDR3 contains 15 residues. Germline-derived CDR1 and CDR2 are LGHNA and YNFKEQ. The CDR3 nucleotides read TGTGCCAGCAGCCAAGAGGCTAGCGGGTCCGGGGAGCTGTTTTTT. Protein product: CASSQEASGSGELFF.

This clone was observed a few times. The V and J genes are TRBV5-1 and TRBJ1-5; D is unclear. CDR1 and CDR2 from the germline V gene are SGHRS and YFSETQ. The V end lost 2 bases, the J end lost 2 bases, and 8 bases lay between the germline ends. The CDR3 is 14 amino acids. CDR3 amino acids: CASSFDGGNQPQHF. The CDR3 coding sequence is TGCGCCAGCAGCTTTGATGGTGGCAATCAGCCCCAGCATTTT.

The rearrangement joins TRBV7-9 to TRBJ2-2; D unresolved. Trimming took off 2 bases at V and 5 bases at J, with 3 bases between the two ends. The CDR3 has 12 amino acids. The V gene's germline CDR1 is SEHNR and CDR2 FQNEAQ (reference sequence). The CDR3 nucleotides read TGTGCCAGCAGCTTAAGGACCGGGGAGCTGTTTTTT. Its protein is CASSLRTGELFF.

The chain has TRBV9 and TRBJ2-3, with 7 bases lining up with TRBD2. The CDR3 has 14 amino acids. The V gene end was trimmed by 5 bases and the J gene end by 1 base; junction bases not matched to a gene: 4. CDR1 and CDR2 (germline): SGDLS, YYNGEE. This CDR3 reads CASRKSGGTDTQYF. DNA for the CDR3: TGTGCCAGCAGGAAAAGCGGGGGCACAGATACGCAGTATTTT.

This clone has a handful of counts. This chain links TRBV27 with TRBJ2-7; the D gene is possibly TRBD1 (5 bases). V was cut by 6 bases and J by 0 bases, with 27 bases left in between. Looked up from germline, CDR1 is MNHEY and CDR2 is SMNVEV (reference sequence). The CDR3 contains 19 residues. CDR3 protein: CASSPRGLTHRLSSYEQYV. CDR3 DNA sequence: TGTGCCAGCAGCCCTCGTGGGCTAACCCACAGGCTCAGCTCCTACGAGCAGTACGTC.

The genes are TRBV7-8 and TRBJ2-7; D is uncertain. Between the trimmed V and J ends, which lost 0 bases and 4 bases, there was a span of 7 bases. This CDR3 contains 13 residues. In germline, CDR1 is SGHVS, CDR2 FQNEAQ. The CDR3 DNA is TGTGCCAGCAGCTTAGCGGTCGGTTACGAGCAGTACTTC. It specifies CASSLAVGYEQYF.

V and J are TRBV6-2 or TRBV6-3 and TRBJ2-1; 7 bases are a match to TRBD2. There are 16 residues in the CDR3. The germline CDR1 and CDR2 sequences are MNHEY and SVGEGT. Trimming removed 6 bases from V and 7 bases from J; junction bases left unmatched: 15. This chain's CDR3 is CASRPLSSGPWNEQFF. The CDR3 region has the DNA TGTGCCAGCAGACCTCTCTCTAGCGGACCTTGGAATGAGCAGTTCTTC.

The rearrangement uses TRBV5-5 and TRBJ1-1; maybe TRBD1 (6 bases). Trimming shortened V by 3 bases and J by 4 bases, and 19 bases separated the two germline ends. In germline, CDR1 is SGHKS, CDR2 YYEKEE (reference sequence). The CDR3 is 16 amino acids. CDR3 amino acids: CASSYEPRGGSTEAFF. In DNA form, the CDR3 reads TGTGCCAGCAGCTACGAACCCAGGGGCGGGAGCACTGAAGCTTTCTTT.

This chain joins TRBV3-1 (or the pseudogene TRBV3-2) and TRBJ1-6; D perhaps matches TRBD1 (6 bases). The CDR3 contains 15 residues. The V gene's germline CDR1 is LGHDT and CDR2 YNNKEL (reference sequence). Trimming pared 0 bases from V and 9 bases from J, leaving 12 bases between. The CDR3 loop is CASSQEYREGSPLHF. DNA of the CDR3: TGTGCCAGCAGCCAAGAATACAGGGAAGGTTCACCCCTCCACTTT.

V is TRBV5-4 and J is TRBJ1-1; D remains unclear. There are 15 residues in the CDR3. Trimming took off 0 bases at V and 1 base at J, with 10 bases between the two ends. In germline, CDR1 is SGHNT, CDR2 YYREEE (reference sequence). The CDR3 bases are TGTGCCAGCAGCTTGGACAGTCATAGGAACACTGAAGCTTTCTTT. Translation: CASSLDSHRNTEAFF.

The CDR3 spells CASSYEVKDRAGELFF. As DNA, the CDR3 is TGTGCCAGCAGTTACGAGGTGAAGGACCGGGCCGGGGAGCTGTTTTTT. The chain joins TRBV6-5 to TRBJ2-2; D gene unclear. V was pared by 2 bases and J by 6 bases, with 16 bases between. Germline loops: CDR1 MNHEY, CDR2 SVGAGI. The CDR3 runs to 16 residues.

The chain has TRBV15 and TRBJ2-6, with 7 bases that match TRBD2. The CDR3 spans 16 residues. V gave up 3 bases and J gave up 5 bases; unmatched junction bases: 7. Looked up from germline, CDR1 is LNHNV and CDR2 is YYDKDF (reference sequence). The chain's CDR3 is CATSRGEGGRANVLTF. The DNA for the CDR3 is TGTGCCACCAGCAGGGGGGAGGGCGGCCGGGCCAACGTCCTGACTTTC.

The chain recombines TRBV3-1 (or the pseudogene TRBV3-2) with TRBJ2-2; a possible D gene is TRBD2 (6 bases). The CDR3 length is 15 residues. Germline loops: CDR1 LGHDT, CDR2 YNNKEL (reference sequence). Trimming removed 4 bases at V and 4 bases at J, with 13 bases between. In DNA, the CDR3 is TGTGCCAGCAGCCCATGGGGGGTGGGCACCGGGGAGCTGTTTTTT. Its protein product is CASSPWGVGTGELFF.

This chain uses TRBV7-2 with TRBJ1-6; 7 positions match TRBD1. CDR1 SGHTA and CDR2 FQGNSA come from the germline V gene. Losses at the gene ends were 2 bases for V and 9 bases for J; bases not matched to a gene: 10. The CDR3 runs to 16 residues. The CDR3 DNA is TGTGCCAGCAGCTTACGAGGGGGCGGCTCTTCTTCACCCCTCCACTTT. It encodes CASSLRGGGSSSPLHF.

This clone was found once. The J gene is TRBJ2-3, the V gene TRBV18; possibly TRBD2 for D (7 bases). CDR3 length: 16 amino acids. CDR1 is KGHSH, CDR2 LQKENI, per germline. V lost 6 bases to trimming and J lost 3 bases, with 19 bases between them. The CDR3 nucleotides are TGTGCCAGCTCCCCGGCCAGGGGAGGGACGACAGATACGCAGTATTTT. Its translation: CASSPARGGTTDTQYF.

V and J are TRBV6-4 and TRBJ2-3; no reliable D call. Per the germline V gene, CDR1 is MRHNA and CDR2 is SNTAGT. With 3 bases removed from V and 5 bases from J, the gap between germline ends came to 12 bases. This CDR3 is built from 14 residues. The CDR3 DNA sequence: TGTGCCAGCAGTGATTCTTCTACGAGAGATACGCAGTATTTT. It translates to CASSDSSTRDTQYF.